This TCR beta chain was recorded in a study of response to subunit inactivated influenza vaccine. Overall study results and limits: There was a suggestion from the authors that each seasonal influenza vaccination recruits few new T cells.

On this clonotype itself: No antigen is known for it.

CDR1 and CDR2 from the germline V gene are DFQATT and SNEGSKA (reference sequence). J was trimmed by 4 bases and V by 2 bases; bases with no gene match: 8. This CDR3 comprises 14 residues. TCRdb itself ran the RT-PCR reads through MiXCR, one entry per CDR3 protein. Here the sample spans roughly 780,000 distinct CDR3 sequences, roughly 18% being singletons. Here the sequenced sample was PBMCs from blood, taken around 5 days after vaccination. The sequence was obtained from a man aged 45 to 65 who received an inactivated influenza vaccine. J is TRBJ2-7 and V is TRBV20-1; TRBD2 matches 7 bases. CDR3 sequence: CSARNPSGGYEQYF. The CDR3 DNA follows: TGCAGTGCTAGAAACCCTAGCGGCGGTTACGAGCAGTACTTC.